The 27 T cell receptor beta chains listed next were all sequenced from one sample in a study of PD-L1 blockade in urothelial cancer. Generated by immunoSEQ multiplex PCR, the TCRdb table keeps only in-frame clones and is missing some. The sample lists more than 80,000 clones, around 76% occurring once. The material was PBMCs, obtained around atezolizumab (anti-PD-L1) treatment. The source of these receptors is a man in his 70s with urothelial cancer.

The chain recombines TRBV25-1 with TRBJ2-5, with TRBD2 as a possible D gene (7 bases). V shed 3 bases and J shed 0 bases, with 11 bases lying between them. CDR3 length: 15 residues. Germline lookup yields CDR1 MGHDK and CDR2 SYGVNS. The CDR3 DNA sequence: TGTGCCAGCAGTGATAGGGGGGGGTACCAAGAGACCCAGTACTTC. This gives the protein CASSDRGGYQETQYF. The full variable domain, rest sourced from reference TRBV25-1 and TRBJ2-5, is EADIYQTPRYLVIGTGKKITLECSQTMGHDKMYWYQQDPGMELHLIHYSYGVNSTEKGDLSSESTVSRIRTEHFPLTLESARPSHTSQYLCASSDRGGYQETQYFGPGTRLLVL.

V usage is TRBV19 and J usage is TRBJ2-7, with 8 positions matching TRBD2. This CDR3 has 13 residues. V lost 7 bases, J lost 2 bases, and 4 bases stayed unmatched. Germline V gives CDR1 LNHDA, CDR2 SQIVND (reference sequence). The CDR3 bases are TGTGCCAGTAAGGGTAGCGGGGCCTACGAGCAGTACTTC. Translating gives CASKGSGAYEQYF.

The gene calls are TRBV6-1 and TRBJ1-5; 8 nucleotides match TRBD1. Germline V gene lookup returns CDR1 MNHNS and CDR2 SASEGT. Trimming at V came to 3 bases and at J to 7 bases, leaving 8 bases not matched to a gene. This CDR3 has 15 residues. The CDR3 sequence: CASSEGPGGLQPQHF. CDR3 bases: TGTGCCAGCAGTGAGGGTCCAGGGGGCCTCCAGCCCCAGCATTTT.

The rearrangement uses TRBV6-5 and TRBJ1-5; D is undetermined. This CDR3 comprises 13 residues. Germline V gene lookup returns CDR1 MNHEY and CDR2 SVGAGI. V dropped 5 bases and J dropped 6 bases, with 11 bases sitting between them. CDR3 residues: CASSEARVQPQHF. DNA for the CDR3: TGTGCCAGCAGTGAAGCGCGCGTTCAGCCCCAGCATTTT.

The rearrangement joins TRBV19 to TRBJ2-6, with D uncertain. The CDR3 consists of 17 residues. Germline V gene lookup returns CDR1 LNHDA and CDR2 SQIVND (reference sequence). V was trimmed by 1 base and J by 0 bases, leaving 10 bases between them. Here the CDR3 DNA reads TGTGCCAGTAGTATAGCGGCGGATTTCTCTGGGGCCAACGTCCTGACTTTC. Protein sequence: CASSIAADFSGANVLTF. The whole variable domain, filled in from reference TRBV19 and TRBJ2-6, reads DGGITQSPKYLFRKEGQNVTLSCEQNLNHDAMYWYRQDPGQGLRLIYYSQIVNDFQKGDIAEGYSVSREKKESFPLTVTSAQKNPTAFYLCASSIAADFSGANVLTFGAGSRLTVL.

This chain links TRBV6-5 with TRBJ1-1, with D unresolved. The CDR3 covers 15 residues. V dropped 1 base and J dropped 1 base, with 10 bases sitting between them. Germline lookup yields CDR1 MNHEY and CDR2 SVGAGI. CDR3 residues: CASSYYRSKNTEAFF. CDR3 nucleotide sequence: TGTGCCAGCAGTTACTATAGAAGCAAGAACACTGAAGCTTTCTTT.

The V gene is TRBV2, the J gene TRBJ1-2; TRBD1 matches 7 bases. This CDR3 comprises 16 residues. The trim removed 4 bases at V and 2 bases at J, leaving 10 bases unmatched. Germline loops: CDR1 SNHLY, CDR2 FYNNEI. CDR3 amino acids: CASSGRQGFGNYGYTF. The CDR3 DNA reads as TGTGCCAGCAGTGGGAGACAGGGTTTCGGAAACTATGGCTACACCTTC. Based on the CDR3 plus reference TRBV2 and TRBJ1-2, the full variable domain is EPEVTQTPSHQVTQMGQEVILRCVPISNHLYFYWYRQILGQKVEFLVSFYNNEISEKSEIFDDQFSVERPDGSNFTLKIRSTKLEDSAMYFCASSGRQGFGNYGYTFGSGTRLTVV.

The J gene is TRBJ2-1, the V gene TRBV9; 14 positions agree with TRBD2. The CDR3 spans 15 residues. Germline assignment: CDR1 SGDLS and CDR2 YYNGEE. V lost 7 bases and J lost 6; bases outside the gene matches: 6. CDR3 DNA: TGTGCCAGCCAACCGGGACTAGCGGGGGCCAATGAGCAGTTCTTC. Translation gives CASQPGLAGANEQFF.

The genes are TRBV19 and TRBJ1-6; 7 bases fit TRBD1. V shed 5 bases and J 8 bases; nucleotides not matched to a gene: 18. Germline assignment: CDR1 LNHDA and CDR2 SQIVND (reference sequence). There are 18 residues in the CDR3. CDR3 residues: CASSPVGEPGQWHSPLHF. CDR3 bases: TGTGCCAGTAGTCCCGTCGGGGAACCGGGACAGTGGCATTCACCCCTCCACTTT.

J is TRBJ1-2 and V is TRBV7-9; D call uncertain. CDR1 and CDR2 (germline): SEHNR, FQNEAQ (reference sequence). CDR3 length: 14 residues. With 1 base removed from V and 4 bases from J, the gap between germline ends came to 10 bases. CDR3 residues: CASSLDFSIYGYTF. The DNA for the CDR3 is TGTGCCAGCAGCTTAGATTTCAGTATCTATGGCTACACCTTC.

This clone was observed a single time. This rearrangement joins TRBV11-2 to TRBJ2-1; TRBD2 matches 12 bases. CDR1 and CDR2 (germline): SGHAT, FQNNGV. The CDR3 covers 16 residues. Trimming at V came to 0 bases and at J to 9 bases, leaving 6 bases not matched to a gene. CDR3 bases: TGTGCCAGCAGCTTAGATTCGCTAGCGGGAGGGGCTGAGCAGTTCTTC. Residues: CASSLDSLAGGAEQFF.

The CDR3 sequence: CASSLAAGGGADTQYF. DNA for the CDR3: TGCGCCAGCAGCTTGGCCGCCGGCGGGGGGGCGGATACGCAGTATTTT. The chain combines TRBV5-1 with TRBJ2-3, with 9 bases aligning to TRBD2. The CDR3 is 16 residues long. The germline V gene encodes CDR1 SGHRS and CDR2 YFSETQ. V trimming: 0 bases; J trimming: 6 bases; junction bases outside the gene matches: 8.

The chain has TRBV7-9 and TRBJ2-1; D might be TRBD1 (5 bases). V dropped 5 bases and J dropped 7 bases, with 24 bases sitting between them. Per the germline V gene, CDR1 is SEHNR and CDR2 is FQNEAQ (reference sequence). The length of the CDR3 is 17 residues. The CDR3 nucleotides read TGTGCCAGCAGCGATCCTTCTTCGAAGGGGCAAAAGAATGAGCAGTTCTTC. This gives the protein CASSDPSSKGQKNEQFF.

The genes are TRBV19 and TRBJ1-1; D is unclear. Between the trimmed V and J ends, which lost 1 base and 2 bases, there was a span of 11 bases. This CDR3 has 15 residues. From germline, CDR1 is LNHDA and CDR2 SQIVND (reference sequence). The CDR3 DNA sequence: TGTGCCAGTAGTATAGCCTCCGGGGAAAACACTGAAGCTTTCTTT. Residues: CASSIASGENTEAFF.

The V and J genes are TRBV7-2 and TRBJ1-2; possibly TRBD1 for D (5 bases). Trimming took 7 bases from V and 3 from J, leaving 9 bases between them. Per germline, CDR1 SGHTA and CDR2 FQGNSA. The CDR3 is 12 amino acids. The chain's CDR3 is CASTLRDYGYTF. CDR3 bases: TGTGCCAGCACCCTCAGGGACTATGGCTACACCTTC.

This chain uses TRBV10-1 with TRBJ2-5, with a weak D call TRBD1 (5 bases). Deletions cut 0 bases from V and 5 bases from J, with 10 bases between. Germline V gene sequence: CDR1 WNHNN, CDR2 SYGVQD (reference sequence). The CDR3 is 14 amino acids. The CDR3 nucleotides read TGCGCCAGCAGTGAGTCATCAGGGATCGAGACCCAGTACTTC. Protein: CASSESSGIETQYF.

This chain links TRBV4-1 with TRBJ2-2; TRBD2 agrees at 12 bases. From germline, CDR1 is MGHRA and CDR2 YSYEKL. This CDR3 has 22 amino acids. The V segment lost 0 bases and the J segment 3 bases; nucleotides outside the gene matches: 17. For the CDR3, the DNA is TGCGCCAGCAGCCAAGATACAGGTGGGGCTAGCGGGGGGGCGAAAGACACCGGGGAGCTGTTTTTT. Its protein is CASSQDTGGASGGAKDTGELFF.

V usage is TRBV11-2 and J usage is TRBJ2-1; unclear D gene. The CDR3 is 15 residues long. CDR1 and CDR2 (germline): SGHAT, FQNNGV. The V end was cut by 8 bases, the J end by 0 bases, with 14 bases between. CDR3 in DNA: TGTGCCAGCTCGCCGTCGGCAGGCTCCTACAATGAGCAGTTCTTC. Its protein is CASSPSAGSYNEQFF.

The chain employs TRBV9 and TRBJ2-3, with 10 bases aligning to TRBD2. The CDR3 is made up of 16 amino acids. J gave up 5 bases and V 3 bases, and 9 bases lay outside the gene matches. Per germline, CDR1 SGDLS and CDR2 YYNGEE. The CDR3 is CASSEGAGGRKDTQYF. CDR3 in DNA: TGTGCCAGCAGCGAGGGAGCGGGGGGGAGGAAAGATACGCAGTATTTT.

The CDR3, as DNA: TGTGCCAGCAGCTTGGGGCGGGAGTCGGGTGAGCAGTTCTTC. The encoded protein is CASSLGRESGEQFF. The V and J genes are TRBV7-3 and TRBJ2-1; 7 bases fit TRBD2. This CDR3 comprises 14 residues. Germline values: CDR1 SGHTA, CDR2 FQGTGA. V gave up 3 bases and J gave up 9 bases; unmatched junction bases: 8.

Points on this clone: The sample contains more than one DNA sequence encoding this CDR3. The V and J genes are TRBV25-1 and TRBJ1-2; a weak D match, TRBD1 (5 bases). Germline V gene lookup returns CDR1 MGHDK and CDR2 SYGVNS. Trimming took off 2 bases at V and 5 bases at J, with 9 bases between the two ends. The CDR3 has 13 amino acids. The CDR3 reads CASSEQGNYGYTF. The CDR3 region has the DNA TGTGCCAGCAGTGAACAGGGTAATTATGGCTACACCTTC.

The V call is TRBV27, the J call TRBJ2-1, with D perhaps matching TRBD2 (6 bases). V lost 6 bases and J 0 bases, leaving 27 bases between the germline ends. CDR1 and CDR2 from the germline V gene are MNHEY and SMNVEV (reference sequence). CDR3 length: 20 residues. The CDR3 nucleotides are TGTGCCAGCAGAGCAATATTGGGTAGCGGAGCCCTTAGCTCCTACAATGAGCAGTTCTTC. Translated: CASRAILGSGALSSYNEQFF.

V usage is TRBV5-1 and J usage is TRBJ2-7, with 7 bases lining up with TRBD2. The CDR3 runs to 13 residues. Germline trimming cut 5 bases from V and 2 bases from J; bases unmatched to any gene: 4. The V gene's germline CDR1 is SGHRS and CDR2 YFSETQ. CDR3 nucleotides: TGCGCCAGCAGTCGGGGGGAAACCTACGAGCAGTACTTC. Amino acids: CASSRGETYEQYF.

This clone appeared a few times. The genes are TRBV7-3 and TRBJ2-3; TRBD2 matches at 8 bases. V lost 5 bases to trimming and J lost 5 bases; unmatched junction nucleotides: 9. The germline V gene encodes CDR1 SGHTA and CDR2 FQGTGA. This CDR3 comprises 15 residues. CDR3 coding DNA: TGTGCCAGCAGCGCCCCCGCCGGGAGGGAAGATACGCAGTATTTT. Protein sequence: CASSAPAGREDTQYF.

The J gene is TRBJ1-3, the V gene TRBV19; D is undetermined. This CDR3 region has 15 residues. V gave up 7 bases and J gave up 0 bases, with 13 bases separating them. The germline V gene has CDR1 LNHDA and CDR2 SQIVND (reference sequence). The CDR3 DNA follows: TGTGCCAGTATTGGGTCCCGGAGCTCTGGAAACACCATATATTTT. Translated: CASIGSRSSGNTIYF.

The chain recombines TRBV15 with TRBJ2-3, with TRBD1 matching 8 bases. The CDR3 is made up of 16 amino acids. Germline lookup yields CDR1 LNHNV and CDR2 YYDKDF (reference sequence). V lost 0 bases to trimming and J lost 5 bases; unmatched junction nucleotides: 7. In DNA, the CDR3 is TGTGCCACCAGCAGAGACAGGGGGCCGATGGTAGATACGCAGTATTTT. This encodes CATSRDRGPMVDTQYF.

The chain combines TRBV18 with TRBJ2-4; 7 nucleotides match TRBD1. Germline V CDR1 and CDR2: KGHSH, LQKENI. This CDR3 is 13 amino acids long. The trim removed 3 bases at V and 4 bases at J, leaving 0 bases unmatched. As DNA, the CDR3 is TGTGCCAGCTCACCGGGACAGAAAAACATTCAGTACTTC. Translation: CASSPGQKNIQYF.